This entry lists 11 T cell receptor beta chains sequenced from one sample in a study of high-grade serous ovarian cancer treatment subgroups. Tumor samples were obtained before definitive surgery or chemotherapy. The assay was immunoSEQ multiplex PCR, and TCRdb's table has in-frame clones only and misses some. The sample holds fewer than 20,000 clones, approximately 72% seen once. Material: tumor tissue. These receptors were collected from a human donor with high-grade serous ovarian cancer.

The count of this clone is one. The chain links TRBV10-3 to TRBJ1-1; tentative D call: TRBD1 (6 bases). Germline CDR1 reads ENHRY; CDR2 reads SYGVKD. The V end was cut by 2 bases, the J end by 1 base, with 11 bases between. CDR3 length equals 15 residues. CDR3 DNA: TGTGCCATCAGTGAGGTGTCCAGGGGGAACACTGAAGCTTTCTTT. Protein product: CAISEVSRGNTEAFF.

This clone appeared once. This chain connects TRBV11-2 to TRBJ1-1; maybe TRBD1 (5 bases). V was trimmed by 3 bases and J by 6 bases, leaving 14 bases between them. The CDR3 covers 14 residues. Germline CDR1 SGHAT, CDR2 FQNNGV. The CDR3 DNA is TGTGCCAGCAGCTTCCCCGGGACGCTACCTGAAGCTTTCTTT. Protein: CASSFPGTLPEAFF.

This clone was recorded once. The CDR3 sequence: CASSSFTSGEQYF. CDR3 bases: TGTGCCAGCAGCTCGTTTACTAGTGGCGAGCAGTACTTC. J is TRBJ2-7 and V is TRBV11-1, with D maybe TRBD2 (5 bases). This CDR3 has 13 amino acids. Trimming stripped 4 bases from V and 6 bases from J, with 13 bases between. Germline V gives CDR1 SGHAT, CDR2 FQDESV (reference sequence).

This rearrangement joins TRBV29-1 to TRBJ1-1; D possibly corresponds to TRBD1 (5 bases). Germline CDR1 SQVTM, CDR2 ANQGSEA. CDR3 size: 12 residues. V lost 7 bases and J 0 bases, leaving 9 bases between the germline ends. The CDR3 nucleotides read TGCAGCGGTAGCAGGGTGAACACTGAAGCTTTCTTT. Translating it yields CSGSRVNTEAFF.

This clone came up a few times. The gene calls are TRBV5-4 and TRBJ2-7, with TRBD1 as a possible D gene (5 bases). The CDR3 extends over 15 amino acids. The V gene lost 4 bases and the J gene lost 1 base, with 15 bases spanning the gap. Germline V CDR1 and CDR2: SGHNT, YYREEE (reference sequence). The CDR3 is CASSPVDSSSYEQYF. The CDR3 coding sequence is TGTGCCAGCAGCCCAGTCGACAGCTCGTCCTACGAGCAGTACTTC.

The CDR3, as DNA: TGTGCCAGCAGCTTAGGCGGGTTCAATGAGCAGTTCTTC. It specifies CASSLGGFNEQFF. The chain couples TRBV7-8 to TRBJ2-1; maybe TRBD2 (5 bases). This CDR3 is built from 13 residues. From germline, CDR1 is SGHVS and CDR2 FQNEAQ. The V end was cut by 1 base, the J end by 6 bases, with 7 bases between.

This clone has only a few counts. This chain uses TRBV28 with TRBJ1-2; D gene uncertain. Trimming cost V 10 bases and J 0 bases, with 12 bases left between them. Germline CDR1 reads MDHEN; CDR2 reads SYDVKM. The CDR3 is made up of 13 amino acids. DNA of the CDR3: TGTGCCACCGAAACAGTGGCTAACTATGGCTACACCTTC. Protein product: CATETVANYGYTF.

This chain connects TRBV28 to TRBJ1-1, with D unresolved. The V gene's germline CDR1 is MDHEN and CDR2 SYDVKM. The CDR3 is 13 amino acids. Trimming removed 5 bases from V and 10 bases from J, with 17 bases in between. This CDR3 is CASSPPQKWGAFF. The CDR3 DNA reads TGTGCCAGCAGTCCCCCACAGAAGTGGGGAGCTTTCTTT.

CDR3 DNA: TGTGCCAGCAGCCCCCAAACCGATACGCAGTATTTT. This encodes CASSPQTDTQYF. V gene TRBV7-2 combines with J gene TRBJ2-3; D unresolved. Looked up from germline, CDR1 is SGHTA and CDR2 is FQGNSA. V lost 5 bases, J lost 6 bases, and 9 bases lay in between. This CDR3 spans 12 amino acids.

The chain couples TRBV19 to TRBJ2-3, with 7 bases fitting TRBD2. This CDR3 contains 14 residues. Germline trimming cut 7 bases from V and 3 bases from J; bases unmatched to any gene: 7. Germline loops: CDR1 LNHDA, CDR2 SQIVND (reference sequence). The CDR3 DNA follows: TGTGCCAGTACCCCGGGGGGATCGACAGATACGCAGTATTTT. Amino acid sequence: CASTPGGSTDTQYF.

V and J are TRBV7-2 and TRBJ1-1; no definite D call. This CDR3 is 13 amino acids long. Trimming removed 5 bases from V and 0 bases from J, with 7 bases in between. Germline V gene lookup returns CDR1 SGHTA and CDR2 FQGNSA. Here the CDR3 DNA reads TGTGCCAGCAGCGTTCAGATGAACACTGAAGCTTTCTTT. Encoded protein: CASSVQMNTEAFF. The whole variable domain, filled in from reference TRBV7-2 and TRBJ1-1, reads GAGVSQSPSNKVTEKGKDVELRCDPISGHTALYWYRQSLGQGLEFLIYFQGNSAPDKSGLPSDRFSAERTGGSVSTLTIQRTQQEDSAVYLCASSVQMNTEAFFGQGTRLTVV.